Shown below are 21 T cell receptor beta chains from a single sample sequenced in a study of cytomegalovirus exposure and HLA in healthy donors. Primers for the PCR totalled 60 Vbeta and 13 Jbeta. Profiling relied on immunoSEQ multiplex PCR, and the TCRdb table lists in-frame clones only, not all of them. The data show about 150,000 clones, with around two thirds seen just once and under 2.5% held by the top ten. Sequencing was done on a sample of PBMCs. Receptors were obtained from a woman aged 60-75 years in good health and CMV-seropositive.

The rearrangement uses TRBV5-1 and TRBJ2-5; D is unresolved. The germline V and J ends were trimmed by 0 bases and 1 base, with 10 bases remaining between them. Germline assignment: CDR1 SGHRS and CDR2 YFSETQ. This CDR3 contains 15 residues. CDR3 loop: CASSLASASQETQYF. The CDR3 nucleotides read TGCGCCAGCAGCTTGGCCTCGGCTAGCCAAGAGACCCAGTACTTC. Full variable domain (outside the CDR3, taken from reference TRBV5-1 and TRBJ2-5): KAGVTQTPRYLIKTRGQQVTLSCSPISGHRSVSWYQQTPGQGLQFLFEYFSETQRNKGNFPGRFSGRQFSNSRSEMNVSTLELGDSALYLCASSLASASQETQYFGPGTRLLVL.

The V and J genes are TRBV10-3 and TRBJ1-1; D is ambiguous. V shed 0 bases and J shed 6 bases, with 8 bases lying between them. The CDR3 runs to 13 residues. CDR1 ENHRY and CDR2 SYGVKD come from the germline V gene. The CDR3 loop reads CAISESMASEAFF. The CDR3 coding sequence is TGTGCCATCAGTGAGTCTATGGCTTCTGAAGCTTTCTTT.

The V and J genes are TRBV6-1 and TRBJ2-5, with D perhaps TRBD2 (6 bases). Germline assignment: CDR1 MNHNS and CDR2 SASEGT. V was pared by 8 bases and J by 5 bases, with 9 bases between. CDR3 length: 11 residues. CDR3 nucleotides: TGTGCCAGCGGGAGGATGGAGACCCAGTACTTC. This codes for CASGRMETQYF.

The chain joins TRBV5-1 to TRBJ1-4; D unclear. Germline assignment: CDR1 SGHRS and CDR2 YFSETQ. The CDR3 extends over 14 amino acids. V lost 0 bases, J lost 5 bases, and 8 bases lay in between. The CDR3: CASSLGDVNEKLFF. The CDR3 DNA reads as TGCGCCAGCAGCTTGGGAGATGTCAATGAAAAACTGTTTTTT.

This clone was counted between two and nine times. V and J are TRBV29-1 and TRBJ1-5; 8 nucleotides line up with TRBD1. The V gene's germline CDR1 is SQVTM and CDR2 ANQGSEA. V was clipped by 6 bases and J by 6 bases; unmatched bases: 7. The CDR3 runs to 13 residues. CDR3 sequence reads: CSVGTGGSQPQHF. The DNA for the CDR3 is TGCAGCGTGGGAACAGGGGGGAGTCAGCCCCAGCATTTT.

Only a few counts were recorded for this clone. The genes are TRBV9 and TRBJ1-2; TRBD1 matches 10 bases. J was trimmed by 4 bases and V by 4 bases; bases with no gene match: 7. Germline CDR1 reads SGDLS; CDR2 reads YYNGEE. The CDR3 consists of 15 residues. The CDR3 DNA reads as TGTGCCAGCAGCATAGGGGGACAGGGGACCTATGGCTACACCTTC. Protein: CASSIGGQGTYGYTF. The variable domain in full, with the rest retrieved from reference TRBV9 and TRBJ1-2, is DSGVTQTPKHLITATGQRVTLRCSPRSGDLSVYWYQQSLDQGLQFLIQYYNGEERAKGNILERFSAQQFPDLHSELNLSSLELGDSALYFCASSIGGQGTYGYTFGSGTRLTVV.

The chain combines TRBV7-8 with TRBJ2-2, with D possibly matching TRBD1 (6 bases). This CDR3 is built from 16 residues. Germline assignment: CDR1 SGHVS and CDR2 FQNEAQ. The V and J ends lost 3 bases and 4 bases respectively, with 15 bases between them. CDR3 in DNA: TGTGCCAGCAGCTTTTATTCAGGGGTGGTCACCGGGGAGCTGTTTTTT. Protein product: CASSFYSGVVTGELFF.

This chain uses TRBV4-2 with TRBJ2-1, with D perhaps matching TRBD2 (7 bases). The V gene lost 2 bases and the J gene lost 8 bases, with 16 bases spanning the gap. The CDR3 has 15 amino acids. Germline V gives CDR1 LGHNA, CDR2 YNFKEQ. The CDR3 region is CASSQRGAAGDEQFF. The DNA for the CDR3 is TGTGCCAGCAGCCAACGGGGGGCGGCGGGGGATGAGCAGTTCTTC.

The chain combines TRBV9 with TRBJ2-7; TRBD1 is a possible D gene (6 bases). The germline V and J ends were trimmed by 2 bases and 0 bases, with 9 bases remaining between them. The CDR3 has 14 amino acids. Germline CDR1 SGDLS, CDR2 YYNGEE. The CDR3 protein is CASSVGDISYEQYF. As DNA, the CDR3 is TGTGCCAGCAGCGTCGGGGACATCTCCTACGAGCAGTACTTC.

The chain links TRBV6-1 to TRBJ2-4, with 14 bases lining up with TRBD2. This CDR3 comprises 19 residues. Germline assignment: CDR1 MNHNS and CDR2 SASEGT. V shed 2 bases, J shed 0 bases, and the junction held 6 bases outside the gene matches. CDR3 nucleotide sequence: TGTGCCAGCAGTGAACGGGGACTAGCGGGAGTCTTAGCCAAAAACATTCAGTACTTC. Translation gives CASSERGLAGVLAKNIQYF.

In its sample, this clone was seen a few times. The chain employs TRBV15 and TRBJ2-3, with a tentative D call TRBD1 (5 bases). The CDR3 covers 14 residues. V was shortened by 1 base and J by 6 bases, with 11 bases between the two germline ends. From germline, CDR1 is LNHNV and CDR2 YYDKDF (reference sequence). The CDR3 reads CATSRGQGRDTQYF. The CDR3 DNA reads TGTGCCACCAGCAGAGGGCAGGGAAGGGATACGCAGTATTTT.

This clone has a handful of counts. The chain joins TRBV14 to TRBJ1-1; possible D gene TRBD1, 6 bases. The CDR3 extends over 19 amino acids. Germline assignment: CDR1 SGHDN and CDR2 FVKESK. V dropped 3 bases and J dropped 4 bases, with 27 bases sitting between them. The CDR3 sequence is CASSQRQLIQGRRGTEAFF. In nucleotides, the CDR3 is TGTGCCAGCAGCCAGCGCCAACTTATCCAGGGGCGAAGAGGCACTGAAGCTTTCTTT.

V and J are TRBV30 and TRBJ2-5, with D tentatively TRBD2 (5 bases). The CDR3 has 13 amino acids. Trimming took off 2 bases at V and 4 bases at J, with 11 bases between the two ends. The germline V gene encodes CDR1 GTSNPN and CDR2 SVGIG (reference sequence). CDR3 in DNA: TGTGCCTGGAGTACGGGATGGAGAGAGACCCAGTACTTC. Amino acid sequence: CAWSTGWRETQYF.

The CDR3 loop is CASSPQGASGRSSYEQYF. CDR3 DNA: TGTGCCAGCAGCCCACAGGGCGCTAGCGGGCGAAGCTCCTACGAGCAGTACTTC. V usage is TRBV7-9 and J usage is TRBJ2-7, with 8 bases lining up with TRBD2. J lost 0 bases, V lost 5 bases, and 15 bases had no gene match. This CDR3 spans 18 amino acids. Germline-derived CDR1 and CDR2 are SEHNR and FQNEAQ (reference sequence).

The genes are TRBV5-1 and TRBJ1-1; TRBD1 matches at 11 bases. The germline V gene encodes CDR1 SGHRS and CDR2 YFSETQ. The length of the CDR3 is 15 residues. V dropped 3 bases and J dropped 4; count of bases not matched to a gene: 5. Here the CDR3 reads CASSSSGTGGTEAFF. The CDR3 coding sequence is TGCGCCAGCAGCTCCTCCGGGACAGGGGGCACTGAAGCTTTCTTT.

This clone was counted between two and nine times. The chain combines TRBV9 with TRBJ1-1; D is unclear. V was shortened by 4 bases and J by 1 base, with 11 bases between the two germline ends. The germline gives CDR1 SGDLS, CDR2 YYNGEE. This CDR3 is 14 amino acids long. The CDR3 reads CASSPQTQNTEAFF. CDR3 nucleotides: TGTGCCAGCAGCCCACAGACCCAGAACACTGAAGCTTTCTTT.

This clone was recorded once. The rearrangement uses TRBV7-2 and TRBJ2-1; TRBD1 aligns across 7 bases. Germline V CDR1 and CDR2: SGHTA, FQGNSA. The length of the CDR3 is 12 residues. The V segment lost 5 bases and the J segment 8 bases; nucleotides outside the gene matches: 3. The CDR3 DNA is TGTGCCAGCAGCGCGACAGGGCATGAGCAGTTCTTC. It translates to CASSATGHEQFF.

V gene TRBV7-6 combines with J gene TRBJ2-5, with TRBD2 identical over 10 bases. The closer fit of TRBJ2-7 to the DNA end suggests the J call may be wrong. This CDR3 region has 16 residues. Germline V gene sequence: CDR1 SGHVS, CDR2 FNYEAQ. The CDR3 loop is CASSPLGLAGAYEQYF. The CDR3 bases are TGTGCCAGCAGCCCGCTCGGGCTAGCGGGGGCCTACGAGCAGTACTTC.

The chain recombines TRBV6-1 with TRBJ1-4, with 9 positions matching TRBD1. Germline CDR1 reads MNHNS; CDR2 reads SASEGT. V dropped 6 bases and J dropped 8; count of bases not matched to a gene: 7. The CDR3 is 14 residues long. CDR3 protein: CASRGTGPGEKLFF. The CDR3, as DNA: TGTGCCAGCAGGGGGACAGGGCCCGGGGAAAAACTGTTTTTT.

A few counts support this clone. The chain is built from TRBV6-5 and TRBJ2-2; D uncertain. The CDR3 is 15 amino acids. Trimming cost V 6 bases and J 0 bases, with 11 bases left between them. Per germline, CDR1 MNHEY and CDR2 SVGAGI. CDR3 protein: CASSPRRPNTGELFF. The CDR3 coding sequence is TGTGCCAGCAGCCCCCGGCGGCCGAACACCGGGGAGCTGTTTTTT.

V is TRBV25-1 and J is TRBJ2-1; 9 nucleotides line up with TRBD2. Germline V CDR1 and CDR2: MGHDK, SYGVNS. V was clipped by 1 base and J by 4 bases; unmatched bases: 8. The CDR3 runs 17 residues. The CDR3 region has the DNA TGTGCCAGCAGTGAATTGGGTAGCGGGAGCGCTTACAATGAGCAGTTCTTC. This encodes CASSELGSGSAYNEQFF.